This T cell receptor (beta chain) was recorded in a study of T cell responses to AZD1222 COVID-19 vaccine. V gave up 1 base and J gave up 2 bases, with 9 bases separating them. The germline V gene has CDR1 SGHRS and CDR2 YFSETQ. The CDR3 totals 14 residues. Assay: immunoSEQ multiplex PCR; the TCRdb copy retains only in-frame clones and omits some. The sample contains about 190,000 clones, 85% to 95% of which appear only once. V gene TRBV5-1 combines with J gene TRBJ1-1; the D is unclear. The sequence derives from an adult in good health. The input for sequencing was peripheral blood, taken on day 0 of AZD1222 vaccination. The CDR3 DNA sequence: TGCGCCAGCAGCTTGAGAAGGGCTAACACTGAAGCTTTCTTT. It specifies CASSLRRANTEAFF.